This T cell receptor beta chain was identified during a study of blood T cells in healthy people across ages (dated by TCRdb to 2015 to 2017). About the investigation overall: Template switching captured roughly one uniquely barcoded TCR beta cDNA molecule per two T cells in model experiments. Age-related changes in TCR beta repertoire diversity were measured in the study by deep sequencing normalized with unique cDNA molecular identifiers. The study analyzed two additional independent replicas of 1 million unique cDNA reads from the same blood draw for two donors, one aged 18 to 29 and one aged 80 or older. The donors were divided into four age groups: young (average around 15 years), middle-aged (around 41), aged (approximately 62) and long-lived (roughly 82). To avoid experimental bias, donors of different ages were spread randomly across the sequencing lanes.

The CDR3 has 10 amino acids, counting the end cysteine and phenylalanine. Of the read, only the CDR3 DNA is kept; its 30 bases are in frame from base 1. The germline V gene encodes CDR1 SQVTM and CDR2 ANQGSEA. V is cut by 7 bases and J by 5 bases, and the space between the germline ends is 6 bases. General study outcomes and caveats: Since profiling was done on bulk unsorted PBMCs, naive and antigen-experienced compartments could not be conclusively compared. Total diversity estimates from one million sequenced T cells were considered lower bounds and underestimates. The percentage of naive T cells measured by flow cytometry correlated strongly with observed TCR beta diversity. As age increased, observed TCR beta diversity per million T cells dropped in a roughly linear way, and a significant reduction was already evident by age 40. The long-lived group showed more naive CD4+ T cells, fewer expanded clones and increased TCR diversity than the aged group, suggesting age selection. Because donor CMV infection status was unknown, age-related changes in expanded clonotypes were potentially confounded.

On this clonotype: This clone's antigen is unknown. No qualities accompany the bases; no much larger clone lies one base away.

The roughly 39 donors, aged about 6 to 100 years, were systemically healthy Caucasian individuals from Russia. Approximately 9.3 milliliters of peripheral blood were collected from each donor into EDTA-treated Vacutainer tubes. PBMCs were isolated by Ficoll-Paque density-gradient centrifugation, with at least 6 million obtained per sample. Trizol reagent was used to extract total RNA from PBMCs, with at least 5.5 micrograms per sample. Naive CD45RAhigh/CD27high T cell percentages were measured by flow cytometry on a PBMC aliquot from every donor. The library was obtained by 5' RACE. The instrument given in TCRdb is Illumina HiSeq 2500. A second 7 to 11 cycle PCR used a sample-barcoded 5' primer and a J-beta primer mix. Each TCR beta cDNA molecule received a unique molecular identifier from a template-switch 5' adaptor carrying 12 random nucleotides. Each sample yielded at least 3 million CDR3-containing paired-end reads. The Mint cDNA synthesis kit, primed by a TRBC-specific oligonucleotide, was used to synthesize first-strand cDNA from all RNA. Following uracil-DNA glycosylase treatment, all cDNA underwent a first 18-cycle PCR with the universal primers M1SS and BC2_uni_R. The authors' pipeline ran thus. Normalization of each sample was performed by random selection of 1 million high-quality reads, each carrying a distinct molecular identifier. Instead of being binned into consensus sequences, reads that shared molecular identifiers were thrown out. MiTCR, run with a Q25 quality threshold and the strictest error-elimination algorithm, handled CDR3 identification, clonotype clustering and error correction. A nonparametric unseen species model using Euler transformation provided a lower-bound estimate of total TCR beta diversity. TCRdb reworked the public reads: Q25 trimming with fastp, MiXCR clone assembly, productive beta chains retained. Rows merge per CDR3 protein into single entries with the most common DNA and genes. Here the V and J calls rest on TCRdb's processing, not on the authors' analysis. A total of roughly 2 million distinct CDR3 sequences appear in this sample, around half of them only once. Jointly, the top ten make up roughly 2.1% of the sample.

This receptor was taken from a middle-aged woman in good health. The sample was blood. In this chain, TRBV29-1 is recombined with TRBJ2-1, with the D gene not clear enough to name. The CDR3 loop reads CSGANNEQFF. The sequenced DNA is TGCAGCGGTGCCAACAATGAGCAGTTCTTC.